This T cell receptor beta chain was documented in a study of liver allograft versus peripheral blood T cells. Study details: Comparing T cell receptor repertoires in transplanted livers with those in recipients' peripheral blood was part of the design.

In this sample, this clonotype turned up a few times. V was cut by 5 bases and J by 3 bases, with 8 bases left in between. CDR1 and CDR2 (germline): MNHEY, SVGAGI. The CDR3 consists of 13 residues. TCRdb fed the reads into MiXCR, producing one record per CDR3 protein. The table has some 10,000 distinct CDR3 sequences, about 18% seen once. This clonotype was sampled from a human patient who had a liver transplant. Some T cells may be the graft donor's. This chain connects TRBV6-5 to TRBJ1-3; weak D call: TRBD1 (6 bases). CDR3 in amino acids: CASSRGGGNTIYF. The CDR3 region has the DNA TGTGCCAGCAGTAGAGGGGGTGGAAACACCATATATTTT.